This T cell receptor beta chain was recorded in a study of T cell responses to AZD1222 COVID-19 vaccine. Trimming shortened V by 3 bases and J by 6 bases, and 14 bases separated the two germline ends. This CDR3 comprises 14 residues. Germline V gives CDR1 MDHEN, CDR2 SYDVKM. Repertoires were generated with immunoSEQ multiplex PCR, while TCRdb's copy carries only in-frame clones and drops some. The table lists about 140,000 clones, roughly 90% of them singletons. The receptor's source is an adult in good health. Sample: peripheral blood, taken on day 0 of AZD1222 vaccination. This rearrangement joins TRBV28 to TRBJ1-1; possibly TRBD1 for D (5 bases). Written as DNA, the CDR3 is TGTGCCAGCAGTTTTTTTGCAGGGATGGCTGAAGCTTTCTTT. Translating it yields CASSFFAGMAEAFF.